The 18 T cell receptor beta chains below all came from one sample that was sequenced in a study of blood T cells in healthy people across ages. Through a sample-barcoded 5' primer and a J-beta primer mix, a second PCR was run for about 7 to 12 cycles. One entry per CDR3 protein, called by TCRdb with MiXCR from the 5' RACE reads. The sample shows nearly 800,000 distinct CDR3 sequences, roughly 50% of them seen only once. Material: blood. The source of these receptors is a man aged 35 to 55 in good health.

The chain has TRBV18 and TRBJ1-2; D remains unclear. This CDR3 is 13 amino acids long. V dropped 2 bases and J dropped 2 bases, with 6 bases sitting between them. Germline loops: CDR1 KGHSH, CDR2 LQKENI. The CDR3: CASSPSQNYGYTF. For the CDR3, the DNA is TGTGCCAGCTCACCATCACAGAACTATGGCTACACCTTC.

In its sample, this clonotype was seen a few times. CDR3 sequence reads: CASSQGLAVQETQYF. DNA for the CDR3: TGTGCCAGCAGCCAAGGTCTAGCGGTCCAAGAGACCCAGTACTTC. The chain uses TRBV3-1 and TRBJ2-5, with 7 bases aligning to TRBD2. Germline V CDR1 and CDR2: LGHDT, YNNKEL (reference sequence). The CDR3 contains 15 residues. V shed 1 base and J 1 base; nucleotides not matched to a gene: 3.

As to this clonotype: The junction and the germline gene differ at one end; a read error may be behind it. This chain uses TRBV7-7 with TRBJ2-1; D may be TRBD1 (7 bases). Germline CDR1 SSHAT, CDR2 FNYEAQ (reference sequence). The length of the CDR3 is 14 residues. The CDR3 spells CASSQGGAYNEQFF. The CDR3 nucleotides are TGTGCTAGCAGCCAGGGGGGTGCCTACAATGAGCAGTTCTTC. Based on the CDR3 plus reference TRBV7-7 and TRBJ2-1, the full variable domain is GAGVSQSPRYKVTKRGQDVTLRCDPISSHATLYWYQQALGQGPEFLTYFNYEAQPDKSGLPSDRFSAERPEGSISTLTIQRTEQRDSAMYRCASSQGGAYNEQFFGPGTRLTVL.

The chain uses TRBV25-1 and TRBJ1-2, with TRBD1 matching over 7 bases. The CDR3 spans 13 residues. Germline CDR1 MGHDK, CDR2 SYGVNS. Unmatched junction bases numbered 5, after V lost 7 bases and J lost 3 bases. CDR3: CASTGRGDYGYTF. For the CDR3, the DNA is TGTGCCAGCACGGGCAGGGGGGACTATGGCTACACCTTC.

V usage is TRBV27 and J usage is TRBJ2-1, with 12 bases that match TRBD2. This CDR3 is 18 amino acids long. V lost 4 bases to trimming and J lost 6 bases; unmatched junction nucleotides: 13. Germline CDR1 MNHEY, CDR2 SMNVEV (reference sequence). The chain's CDR3 is CASSYSTKLAGGRNEQFF. The CDR3 DNA follows: TGTGCCAGCAGTTACAGCACAAAGCTAGCGGGAGGGCGCAATGAGCAGTTCTTC.

The table lists this clonotype with a few counts. The chain uses TRBV6-5 and TRBJ2-5; tentative D call: TRBD1 (6 bases). CDR3 length: 12 residues. V was trimmed by 6 bases and J by 2 bases, leaving 7 bases between them. From germline, CDR1 is MNHEY and CDR2 SVGAGI. This CDR3 reads CASSTGQETQYF. For the CDR3, the DNA is TGTGCCAGCAGCACAGGGCAAGAGACCCAGTACTTC.

This chain uses TRBV28 with TRBJ2-5, with 8 bases aligning to TRBD1. The CDR3 consists of 14 residues. Germline values: CDR1 MDHEN, CDR2 SYDVKM. After removal of 4 bases from V and 5 bases from J, the junction contained 6 bases not matched to a gene. The DNA for the CDR3 is TGTGCCAGCAGTTCGATGACAGGGGTGGAGACCCAGTACTTC. It specifies CASSSMTGVETQYF.

The rearrangement links TRBV6-5 to TRBJ2-7, with D perhaps TRBD1 (5 bases). The germline V gene has CDR1 MNHEY and CDR2 SVGAGI. CDR3 length equals 19 residues. The ends were cut back, 2 bases at V and 0 bases at J, with 23 bases in the middle. CDR3 amino acids: CASSYMGRFIGSSSYEQYF. The CDR3 nucleotides read TGTGCCAGCAGTTACATGGGGCGTTTTATTGGGTCGAGCTCCTACGAGCAGTACTTC.

The V and J genes are TRBV7-2 and TRBJ1-3; D gene uncertain. The V gene lost 0 bases and the J gene lost 0 bases, with 6 bases spanning the gap. The CDR3 covers 15 residues. Per the germline V gene, CDR1 is SGHTA and CDR2 is FQGNSA. The CDR3 spells CASSLATASGNTIYF. CDR3 DNA sequence: TGTGCCAGCAGCTTAGCCACGGCCTCTGGAAACACCATATATTTT.

The gene calls are TRBV2 and TRBJ2-6, with D tentatively TRBD2 (6 bases). The CDR3 extends over 17 amino acids. The V gene's germline CDR1 is SNHLY and CDR2 FYNNEI. V was trimmed by 6 bases and J by 0 bases, leaving 15 bases between them. Written as DNA, the CDR3 is TGTGCCAGCAGGCGGGACGGCCATAGCTCTGGGGCCAACGTCCTGACTTTC. Protein: CASRRDGHSSGANVLTF.

This rearrangement joins TRBV4-1 to TRBJ2-3, with 11 positions matching TRBD2. CDR1 and CDR2 (germline): MGHRA, YSYEKL. The CDR3 runs to 17 residues. The junction had 11 bases not matched to a gene; V was cut back by 3 bases and J by 6 bases. The CDR3 nucleotides read TGCGCCAGCAGCCACCCTCAACTAGCGGGAGTTACGGATACGCAGTATTTT. Its translation is CASSHPQLAGVTDTQYF.

The chain combines TRBV5-8 with TRBJ2-5; tentatively, D is TRBD2 (5 bases). CDR1 and CDR2 (germline): SGHTS, YDEGEE. CDR3 length: 12 amino acids. V lost 4 bases and J lost 6, with 10 bases in between. CDR3 nucleotides: TGTGCCAGCAGCCCCCCGGGGAAGACCCAGTACTTC. It translates to CASSPPGKTQYF.

This clonotype has just a few counts. V is TRBV20-1 and J is TRBJ2-7; 10 nucleotides line up with TRBD1. V trimming: 3 bases; J trimming: 5 bases; junction bases outside the gene matches: 10. This CDR3 is 15 amino acids long. Per the germline V gene, CDR1 is DFQATT and CDR2 is SNEGSKA (reference sequence). The CDR3 region has the DNA TGCAGTGCTAGCCGCGGGACAGGGGCTTTCGACGAGCAGTACTTC. As protein: CSASRGTGAFDEQYF.

With regard to this clonotype: The junction departs from germline at one end; a sequencing error may be responsible. The J gene is TRBJ2-3, the V gene TRBV7-3; 16 positions agree with TRBD2. Germline V gene sequence: CDR1 SGHTA, CDR2 FQGTGA. The CDR3 runs to 18 residues. The CDR3 region is CAGSLMGLAGGFTDTQYF. Here the CDR3 DNA reads TGTGCCGGCAGCTTAATGGGACTAGCGGGAGGGTTCACAGATACGCAGTATTTT.

This clonotype was seen a handful of times. The chain uses TRBV7-2 and TRBJ2-3, with D unresolved. The CDR3 extends over 12 amino acids. V was cut by 5 bases and J by 2 bases, with 5 bases left in between. CDR1 is SGHTA and CDR2 is FQGNSA in the germline V gene. CDR3 protein: CASSVNTDTQYF. The CDR3 region has the DNA TGTGCCAGCAGCGTGAACACAGATACGCAGTATTTT.

The genes are TRBV12-3 or TRBV12-4 and TRBJ2-1; TRBD2 agrees at 9 bases. After removal of 6 bases from V and 4 bases from J, the junction contained 10 bases not matched to a gene. The CDR3 is made up of 16 amino acids. The CDR3 sequence is CASSGLATKIYNEQFF. The CDR3, as DNA: TGTGCCAGCAGCGGACTAGCGACGAAAATATACAATGAGCAGTTCTTC.

The chain joins TRBV12-3 or TRBV12-4 to TRBJ1-2; D gene uncertain. Trimming pared 2 bases from V and 5 bases from J, leaving 12 bases between. The CDR3 is made up of 14 amino acids. DNA for the CDR3: TGTGCCAGCAGTTTAACCCGGAGTGGGTATGGCTACACCTTC. Translating gives CASSLTRSGYGYTF.

The gene calls are TRBV15 and TRBJ1-2, with D maybe TRBD1 (6 bases). The CDR3 extends over 16 amino acids. Trimming removed 0 bases at V and 8 bases at J, with 19 bases between. Germline V gene sequence: CDR1 LNHNV, CDR2 YYDKDF (reference sequence). CDR3 nucleotides: TGTGCCACCAGCAGAGATTGGGGGGTGGACAGTCACGGCTACACCTTC. Amino acid sequence: CATSRDWGVDSHGYTF.